This T cell receptor (beta chain) was sequenced in a study of Graves' ophthalmopathy and Graves' hyperthyroidism. In the study overall: Sampling took place at initial diagnosis, with peripheral blood obtained before any treatment.

RNA transcripts were the template, and TCR beta CDR3 regions were amplified from them. The authors performed first-round RT-PCR with HTBI primers and then a second-round multiplex PCR. TCRdb re-called the multiplex PCR reads through MiXCR, storing one row per CDR3 protein. The data hold hundreds of thousands of distinct CDR3 sequences, with roughly 41% observed a single time. Findings and caveats of the study: Blood contained most expanded thyroid clonotypes exceeding 0.001 frequency.

Patients were excluded if they had other autoimmune diseases or uncontrolled infections, and likewise if pregnancy or lactation applied. As the starting material, approximately 10 ml of fresh peripheral blood yielded the PBMCs. Germline CDR1 is SGDLS and CDR2 is YYNGEE. J gave up 2 bases and V 4 bases, and 4 bases lay outside the gene matches. CDR3 length: 15 amino acids. This clonotype was recorded at least ten times. The antigen remains undetermined. The origin of this receptor is an adult man with Graves' ophthalmopathy. Specimen: peripheral blood. The J gene is TRBJ2-5, the V gene TRBV9; TRBD1 agrees at 11 bases. CDR3 region: CASSPGDRGQETQYF. As DNA, the CDR3 is TGTGCCAGCAGCCCAGGGGACAGGGGGCAAGAGACCCAGTACTTC.